Listed below are T cell receptor beta chains from one sample, sequenced in a study of cytomegalovirus exposure and HLA in healthy donors. Method: immunoSEQ multiplex PCR; TCRdb's copy keeps in-frame clones and lacks some. Of 100,000 to 150,000 clones listed, 81% are singletons. The sample consisted of PBMCs. The receptor source for this set is a young man in good health and CMV-seropositive. Both conserved end residues are part of each CDR3. Each record gives: D gene, clone size, V gene, J gene, CDR3 protein, CDR3 DNA. D genes are given only for firm matches. Clone size is shown for a subset of rows, as once, few, many or a class of expanded clone.

.	few	TRBV11-3	TRBJ1-1	CASSFGRGTEAFF	TGTGCCAGCAGCTTCGGACGAGGGACTGAAGCTTTCTTT
.	.	TRBV9	TRBJ1-1	CASSVEGSGVRTEAFF	TGTGCCAGCAGCGTAGAAGGGTCGGGGGTCCGCACTGAAGCTTTCTTT
TRBD2	.	TRBV2	TRBJ2-3	CASSAISGRETTQYF	TGTGCCAGCAGTGCAATTAGCGGGAGGGAAACTACGCAGTATTTT
TRBD1	once	TRBV5-6	TRBJ2-7	CASSSPGQGHEQYF	TGTGCCAGCAGTTCACCGGGACAGGGCCACGAGCAGTACTTC
.	.	TRBV5-6	TRBJ1-5	CAIRQVAQHF	TGTGCCATTAGACAGGTGGCCCAGCATTTT
.	.	TRBV15	TRBJ2-7	CATSRVTGFQAWQYF	TGTGCCACCAGCAGAGTGACCGGTTTTCAAGCGTGGCAGTACTTC
.	.	TRBV6-5	TRBJ1-2	CAVGGMSFGYTF	TGTGCCGTAGGAGGGATGAGTTTTGGCTACACCTTC
.	.	TRBV5-1	TRBJ1-1	CASKAVPSAEAFF	TGCGCCAGCAAGGCAGTCCCTAGCGCTGAAGCTTTCTTT
TRBD1	once	TRBV19	TRBJ2-2	CASSPAPQGAGELFF	TGTGCCAGTAGTCCCGCCCCACAGGGGGCCGGGGAGCTGTTTTTT
.	few	TRBV4-3	TRBJ2-5	CASSHRNRALETQYF	TGCGCCAGCAGCCATCGGAACAGGGCCCTGGAGACCCAGTACTTC
.	.	TRBV7-2	TRBJ2-3	CASSFGTSDTQYF	TGTGCCAGCAGCTTCGGGACATCTGATACGCAGTATTTT
TRBD1	few	TRBV7-9	TRBJ1-4	CSSSLGQGGEKLFF	TGTTCCAGCAGCTTAGGACAGGGGGGAGAAAAACTGTTTTTT
.	few	TRBV12-5	TRBJ2-1	CASGRAPTYNEQFF	TGTGCTAGTGGGAGGGCCCCGACCTACAATGAGCAGTTCTTC
TRBD1	.	TRBV6-6	TRBJ2-7	CASRSGQGSSYEQYF	TGTGCCAGCAGGTCGGGACAGGGTAGCTCCTACGAGCAGTACTTC
TRBD1	.	TRBV19	TRBJ1-4	CASKDRHGEKLFF	TGTGCCAGTAAGGACAGGCACGGTGAAAAACTGTTTTTT
TRBD2	.	TRBV5-1	TRBJ2-3	CASSLAGGADTQYF	TGCGCCAGCAGCTTGGCGGGGGGGGCAGATACGCAGTATTTT
TRBD1	.	TRBV27	TRBJ1-2	CASSVGQGAPGYTF	TGTGCCAGCAGTGTGGGACAGGGGGCTCCCGGCTACACCTTC
TRBD2	.	TRBV19	TRBJ2-5	CASSMALAGAMGETQYF	TGTGCCAGTAGTATGGCGCTAGCGGGAGCGATGGGGGAGACCCAGTACTTC
.	.	TRBV10-2	TRBJ2-7	CASSHRDYEQYF	TGCGCCAGCAGTCACAGGGACTACGAGCAGTACTTC
TRBD2	.	TRBV5-1	TRBJ2-1	CASSLGIISGGGYEQFF	TGCGCCAGCAGCTTGGGGATTATTAGCGGGGGTGGCTATGAGCAGTTCTTC
TRBD1	.	TRBV5-6	TRBJ2-5	CASSLVRTGQETQYF	TGTGCCAGCAGCTTGGTGAGGACAGGACAAGAGACCCAGTACTTC
TRBD1	.	TRBV19	TRBJ1-3	CASRDRERVGNTIYF	TGTGCCAGTCGAGACAGGGAAAGGGTTGGAAATACCATATATTTT
.	.	TRBV6-1	TRBJ2-1	CASSERLDRRQKPNEQFF	TGTGCCAGCAGTGAAAGGCTGGACAGAAGACAAAAACCCAATGAGCAGTTCTTC
.	.	TRBV7-2	TRBJ1-2	CASSLEGNYGYTF	TGTGCCAGCAGCTTAGAGGGGAACTATGGCTACACCTTC